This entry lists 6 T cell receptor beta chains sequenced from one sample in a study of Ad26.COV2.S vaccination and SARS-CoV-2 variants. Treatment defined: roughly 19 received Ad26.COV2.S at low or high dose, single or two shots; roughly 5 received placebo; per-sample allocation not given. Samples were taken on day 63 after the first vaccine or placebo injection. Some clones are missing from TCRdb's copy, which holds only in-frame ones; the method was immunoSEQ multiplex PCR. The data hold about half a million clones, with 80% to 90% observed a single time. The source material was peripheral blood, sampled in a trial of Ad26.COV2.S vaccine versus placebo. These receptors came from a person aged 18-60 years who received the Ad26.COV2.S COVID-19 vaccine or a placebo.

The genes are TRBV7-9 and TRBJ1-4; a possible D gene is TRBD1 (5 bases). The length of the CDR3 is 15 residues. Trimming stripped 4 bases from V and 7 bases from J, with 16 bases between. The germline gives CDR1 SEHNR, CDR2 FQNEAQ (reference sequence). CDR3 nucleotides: TGTGCCAGCAGCTCACCACGATCTGACAGTGAAAAACTGTTTTTT. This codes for CASSSPRSDSEKLFF.

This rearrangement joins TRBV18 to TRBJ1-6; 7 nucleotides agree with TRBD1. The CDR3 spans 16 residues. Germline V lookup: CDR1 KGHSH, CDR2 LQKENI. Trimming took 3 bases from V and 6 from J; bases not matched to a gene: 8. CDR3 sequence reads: CASSPAGTASNSPLHF. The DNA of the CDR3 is TGTGCCAGCTCACCCGCCGGGACAGCTAGTAATTCACCCCTCCACTTT.

In nucleotides, the CDR3 is TGTGCCAGCAGTTACGGACCGTATGGCTACACCTTC. It codes for CASSYGPYGYTF. The chain links TRBV6-5 to TRBJ1-2; D remains unclear. The CDR3 spans 12 residues. Trimming took 2 bases from V and 5 from J, leaving 6 bases between them. CDR1 is MNHEY and CDR2 is SVGAGI in the germline V gene.

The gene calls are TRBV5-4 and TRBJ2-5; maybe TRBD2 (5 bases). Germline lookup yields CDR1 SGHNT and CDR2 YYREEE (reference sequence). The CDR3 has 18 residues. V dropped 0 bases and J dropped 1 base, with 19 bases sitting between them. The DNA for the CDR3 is TGTGCCAGCAGCTTGGCCATCGGGGATGAAAGGATCCAAGAGACCCAGTACTTC. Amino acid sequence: CASSLAIGDERIQETQYF.

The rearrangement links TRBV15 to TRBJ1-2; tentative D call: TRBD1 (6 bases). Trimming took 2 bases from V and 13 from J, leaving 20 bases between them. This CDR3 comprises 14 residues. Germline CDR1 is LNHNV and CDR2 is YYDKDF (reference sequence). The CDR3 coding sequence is TGTGCCACCAGCAGACCCGGGACAAACCCCAACACCACCTTC. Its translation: CATSRPGTNPNTTF.

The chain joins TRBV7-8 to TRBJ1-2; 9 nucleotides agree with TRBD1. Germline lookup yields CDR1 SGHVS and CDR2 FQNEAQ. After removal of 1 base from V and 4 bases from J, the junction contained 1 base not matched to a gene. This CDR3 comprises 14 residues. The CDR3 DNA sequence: TGTGCCAGCAGCTTAGGGACAGGGGCCTATGGCTACACCTTC. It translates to CASSLGTGAYGYTF.